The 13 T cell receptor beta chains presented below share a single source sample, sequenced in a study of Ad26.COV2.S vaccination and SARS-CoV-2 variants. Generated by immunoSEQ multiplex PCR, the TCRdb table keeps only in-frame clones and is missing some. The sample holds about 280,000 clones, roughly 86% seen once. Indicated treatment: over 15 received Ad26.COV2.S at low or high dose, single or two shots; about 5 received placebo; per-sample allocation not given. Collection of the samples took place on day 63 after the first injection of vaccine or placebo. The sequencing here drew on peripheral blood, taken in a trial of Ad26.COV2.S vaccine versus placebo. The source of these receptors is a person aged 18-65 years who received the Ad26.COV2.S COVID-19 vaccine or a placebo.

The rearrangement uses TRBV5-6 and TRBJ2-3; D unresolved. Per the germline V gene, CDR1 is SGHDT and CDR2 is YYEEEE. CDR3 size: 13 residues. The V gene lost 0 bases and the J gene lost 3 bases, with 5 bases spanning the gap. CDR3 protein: CASSLGITDTQYF. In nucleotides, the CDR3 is TGTGCCAGCAGCTTGGGAATTACAGATACGCAGTATTTT. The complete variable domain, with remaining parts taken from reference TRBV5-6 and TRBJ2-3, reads DAGVTQSPTHLIKTRGQQVTLRCSPKSGHDTVSWYQQALGQGPQFIFQYYEEEERQRGNFPDRFSGHQFPNYSSELNVNALLLGDSALYLCASSLGITDTQYFGPGTRLTVL.

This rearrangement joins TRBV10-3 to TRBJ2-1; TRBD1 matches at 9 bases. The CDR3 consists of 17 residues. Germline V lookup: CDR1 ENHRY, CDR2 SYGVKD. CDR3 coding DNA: TGTGCGAGTGCAGGGGGGACAGGGACGGTGCCCTACAATGAGCAGTTCTTC. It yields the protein CASAGGTGTVPYNEQFF.

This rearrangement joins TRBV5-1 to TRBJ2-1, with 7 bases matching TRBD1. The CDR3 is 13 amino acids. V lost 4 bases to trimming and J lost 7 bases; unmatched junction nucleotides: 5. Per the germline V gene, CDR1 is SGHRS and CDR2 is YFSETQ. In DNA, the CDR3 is TGCGCCAGCAGCATTCAACAGGGGAATGAGCAGTTCTTC. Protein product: CASSIQQGNEQFF.

The CDR3 DNA reads TGCGCCAGTTTCGGGGCTAGCGGGAGGCTAAGCAATGAGCAGTTCTTC. As protein: CASFGASGRLSNEQFF. The chain joins TRBV4-1 to TRBJ2-1, with TRBD2 identical over 11 bases. This CDR3 is built from 16 residues. CDR1 is MGHRA, CDR2 YSYEKL, per germline. V dropped 9 bases and J dropped 6; count of bases not matched to a gene: 13.

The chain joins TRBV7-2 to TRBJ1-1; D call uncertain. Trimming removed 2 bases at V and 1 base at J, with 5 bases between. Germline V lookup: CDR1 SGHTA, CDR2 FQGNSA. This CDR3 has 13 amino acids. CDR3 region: CASSLIKNTEAFF. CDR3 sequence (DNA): TGTGCCAGCAGCTTAATAAAGAACACTGAAGCTTTCTTT.

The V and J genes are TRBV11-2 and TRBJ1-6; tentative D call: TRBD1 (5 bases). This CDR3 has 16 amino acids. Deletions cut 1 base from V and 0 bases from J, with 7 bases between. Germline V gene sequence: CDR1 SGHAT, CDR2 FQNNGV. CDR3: CASSLVGGSYNSPLHF. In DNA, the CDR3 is TGTGCCAGCAGCTTAGTCGGGGGCTCCTATAATTCACCCCTCCACTTT.

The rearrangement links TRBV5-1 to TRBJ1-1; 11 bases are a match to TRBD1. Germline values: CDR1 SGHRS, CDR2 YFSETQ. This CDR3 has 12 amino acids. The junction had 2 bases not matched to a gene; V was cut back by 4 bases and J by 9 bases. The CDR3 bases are TGCGCCAGCAGCATGGACAGGGGGCAAGCTTTCTTT. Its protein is CASSMDRGQAFF.

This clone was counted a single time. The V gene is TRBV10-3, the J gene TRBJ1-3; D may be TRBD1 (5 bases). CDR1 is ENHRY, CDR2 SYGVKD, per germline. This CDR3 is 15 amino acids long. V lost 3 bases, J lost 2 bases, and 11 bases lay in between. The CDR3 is CAISDPREPGNTIYF. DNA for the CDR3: TGTGCCATCAGTGATCCCAGGGAACCTGGAAACACCATATATTTT.

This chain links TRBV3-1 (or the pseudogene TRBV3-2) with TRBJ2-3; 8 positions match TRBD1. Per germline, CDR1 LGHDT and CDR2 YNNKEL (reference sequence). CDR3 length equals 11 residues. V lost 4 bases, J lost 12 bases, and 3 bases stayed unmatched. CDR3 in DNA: TGTGCCAGCAGCCTCGGACAGGGACAGTATTTT. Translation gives CASSLGQGQYF.

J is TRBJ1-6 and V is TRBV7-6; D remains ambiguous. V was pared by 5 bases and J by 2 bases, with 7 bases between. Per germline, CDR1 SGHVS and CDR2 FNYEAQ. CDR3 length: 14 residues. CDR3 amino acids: CASSREPYNSPLHF. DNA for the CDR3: TGTGCCAGCAGCCGAGAGCCCTATAATTCACCCCTCCACTTT.

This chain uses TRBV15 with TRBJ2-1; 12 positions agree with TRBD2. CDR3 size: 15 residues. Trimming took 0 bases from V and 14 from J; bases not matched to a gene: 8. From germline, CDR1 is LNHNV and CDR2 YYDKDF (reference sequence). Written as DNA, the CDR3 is TGTGCCACCAGCAGAGATGAAACTAGCGGGGGGAGTAAGTTCTTC. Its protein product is CATSRDETSGGSKFF. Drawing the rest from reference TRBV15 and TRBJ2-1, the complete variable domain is DAMVIQNPRYQVTQFGKPVTLSCSQTLNHNVMYWYQQKSSQAPKLLFHYYDKDFNNEADTPDNFQSRRPNTSFCFLDIRSPGLGDTAMYLCATSRDETSGGSKFFGPGTRLTVL.

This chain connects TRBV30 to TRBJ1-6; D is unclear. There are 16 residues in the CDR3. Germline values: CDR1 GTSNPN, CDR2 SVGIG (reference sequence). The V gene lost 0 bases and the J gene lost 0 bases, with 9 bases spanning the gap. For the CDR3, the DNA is TGTGCCTGGAGTGTCGGAAGACTCTCCTATAATTCACCCCTCCACTTT. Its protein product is CAWSVGRLSYNSPLHF. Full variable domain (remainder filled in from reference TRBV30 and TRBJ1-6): SQTIHQWPATLVQPVGSPLSLECTVEGTSNPNLYWYRQAAGRGLQLLFYSVGIGQISSEVPQNLSASRPQDRQFILSSKKLLLSDSGFYLCAWSVGRLSYNSPLHFGNGTRLTVT.

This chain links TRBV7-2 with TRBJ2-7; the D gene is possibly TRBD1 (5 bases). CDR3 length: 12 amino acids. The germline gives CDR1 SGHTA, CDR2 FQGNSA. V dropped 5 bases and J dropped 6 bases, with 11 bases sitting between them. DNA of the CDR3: TGTGCCAGCAGCCCAGGGTCCGCCGAGCAGTACTTC. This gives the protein CASSPGSAEQYF.